These 22 T cell receptor beta chains originate from one sample sequenced in a study of T cell repertoires in ileal Crohn's disease. Assay used: immunoSEQ multiplex PCR; TCRdb lists only in-frame clones, some missing. The sample carries around 2,000 clones, roughly 76% recorded once. Time point noted: proximal margin of the surgical specimen (macroscopically non-inflamed). What was sequenced was ileal tissue. These receptors all stem from an adult with Crohn's disease.

The rearrangement uses TRBV11-2 and TRBJ2-1; 9 positions agree with TRBD2. The junction had 6 bases not matched to a gene; V was cut back by 1 base and J by 5 bases. The CDR3 sequence is 16 residues long. CDR1 SGHAT and CDR2 FQNNGV come from the germline V gene. Here the CDR3 DNA reads TGTGCCAGCAGCTTAGTTCGAGTAGCGGGGGACAATGAGCAGTTCTTC. This gives the protein CASSLVRVAGDNEQFF. Complete variable domain (other parts from reference TRBV11-2 and TRBJ2-1): EAGVAQSPRYKIIEKRQSVAFWCNPISGHATLYWYQQILGQGPKLLIQFQNNGVVDDSQLPKDRFSAERLKGVDSTLKIQPAKLEDSAVYLCASSLVRVAGDNEQFFGPGTRLTVL.

CDR3 nucleotide sequence: TGCGCCAGCAGTGAGCGGAAGGAGACCCAGTACTTC. It specifies CASSERKETQYF. This chain joins TRBV10-2 and TRBJ2-5; D is unresolved. CDR1 WSHSY and CDR2 SAAADI come from the germline V gene. Trimming shortened V by 2 bases and J by 5 bases, and 6 bases separated the two germline ends. CDR3 length: 12 residues.

CDR3 protein: CSVGRAGGNTEAFF. For the CDR3, the DNA is TGCAGCGTTGGGCGGGCGGGGGGTAACACTGAAGCTTTCTTT. The chain couples TRBV29-1 to TRBJ1-1, with a tentative D call TRBD1 (5 bases). V dropped 4 bases and J dropped 2 bases, with 14 bases sitting between them. This CDR3 is 14 amino acids long. CDR1 and CDR2 from the germline V gene are SQVTM and ANQGSEA.

The chain uses TRBV5-8 and TRBJ2-3; D unresolved. This CDR3 region has 13 residues. Germline assignment: CDR1 SGHTS and CDR2 YDEGEE. The V and J ends lost 7 bases and 0 bases respectively, with 9 bases between them. The DNA of the CDR3 is TGTGCCAGCTCATTGAGTAGCACAGATACGCAGTATTTT. Amino acids: CASSLSSTDTQYF.

By its share, this clone is hyperexpanded. This CDR3 is CASSSPIGQGDTQYF. CDR3 bases: TGTGCCAGCAGCTCCCCGATAGGACAGGGAGATACGCAGTATTTT. The genes are TRBV7-9 and TRBJ2-3, with TRBD1 identical over 8 bases. Germline CDR1 and CDR2: SEHNR and FQNEAQ (reference sequence). There are 15 residues in the CDR3. V was clipped by 4 bases and J by 5 bases; unmatched bases: 8.

DNA of the CDR3: TGTGCCAGCAGCTTTGGTCTCACCGTCAATGAGCAGTTCTTC. Its protein product is CASSFGLTVNEQFF. V gene TRBV7-2 combines with J gene TRBJ2-1; D gene ambiguous. The V end lost 3 bases, the J end lost 6 bases, and 12 bases lay between the germline ends. Germline CDR1 is SGHTA and CDR2 is FQGNSA. The CDR3 consists of 14 residues.

The chain carries TRBV4-2 and TRBJ2-7, with 9 bases lining up with TRBD2. The CDR3 is 16 amino acids. CDR1 LGHNA and CDR2 YNFKEQ come from the germline V gene. The ends lost 1 base at V and 5 bases at J; junction bases unmatched: 9. The CDR3 here is CASSQVQDLAGHEQYF. Here the CDR3 DNA reads TGTGCCAGCAGCCAAGTGCAGGACCTAGCGGGACACGAGCAGTACTTC.

On this clone: Germline and junction disagree at one end, which may indicate a read error. The chain uses TRBV5-4 and TRBJ1-5; D call uncertain. CDR3 size: 15 residues. Germline V gene lookup returns CDR1 SGHNT and CDR2 YYREEE (reference sequence). CDR3 sequence: CASSLGPTANQPQHF. The DNA for the CDR3 is TGTGCCAGCAGTTTGGGTCCAACCGCCAATCAGCCCCAGCATTTT.

This chain links TRBV29-1 with TRBJ2-1; D may be TRBD1 (6 bases). Trimming shortened V by 6 bases and J by 2 bases, and 14 bases separated the two germline ends. Germline values: CDR1 SQVTM, CDR2 ANQGSEA. The CDR3 length is 14 residues. CDR3 DNA: TGCAGCGTCTCAATGACAGGTACCTACAATGAGCAGTTCTTC. Encoded protein: CSVSMTGTYNEQFF.

The chain combines TRBV6-4 with TRBJ1-1; D remains ambiguous. CDR1 MRHNA and CDR2 SNTAGT come from the germline V gene. This CDR3 contains 13 residues. Trimming shortened V by 0 bases and J by 7 bases, and 9 bases separated the two germline ends. CDR3 in amino acids: CASSDSSRDEAFF. The CDR3 DNA reads TGTGCCAGCAGTGACTCTAGCAGAGATGAAGCTTTCTTT.

The rearrangement joins TRBV6-1 to TRBJ2-2, with 7 bases identical to TRBD2. This CDR3 spans 15 amino acids. Germline values: CDR1 MNHNS, CDR2 SASEGT. Trimming at V came to 7 bases and at J to 5 bases, leaving 10 bases not matched to a gene. The CDR3: CASKVSGARTGELFF. The CDR3 coding sequence is TGTGCCAGCAAAGTAAGCGGGGCACGAACCGGGGAGCTGTTTTTT.

This clone has more than one count but fewer than ten. This chain joins TRBV10-2 and TRBJ2-7, with D perhaps matching TRBD1 (6 bases). Trimming took off 7 bases at V and 1 base at J, with 14 bases between the two ends. The CDR3 runs 14 residues. Germline values: CDR1 WSHSY, CDR2 SAAADI. CDR3 in amino acids: CASNTGFTSYEQYF. Here the CDR3 DNA reads TGCGCCAGCAACACAGGGTTCACATCCTACGAGCAGTACTTC.

The chain links TRBV7-6 to TRBJ1-1; 7 nucleotides align to TRBD1. The V and J ends lost 6 bases and 2 bases, in that order; junction bases with no gene match: 3. The CDR3 runs to 13 residues. Per the germline V gene, CDR1 is SGHVS and CDR2 is FNYEAQ. For the CDR3, the DNA is TGTGCCAGCAGTCGACAGGGTAACACTGAAGCTTTCTTT. It encodes CASSRQGNTEAFF.

This clone was observed once. A read error is possible here, since a much larger clone lies one base away. The sample contains more than one DNA sequence encoding this CDR3. The chain carries TRBV27 and TRBJ1-5; TRBD1 is a possible D gene (5 bases). V was trimmed by 0 bases and J by 6 bases, leaving 6 bases between them. The CDR3 runs to 13 residues. Germline loops: CDR1 MNHEY, CDR2 SMNVEV (reference sequence). Here the CDR3 DNA reads TGTGCCAGCAGTTTATCGGGGGTTCAGCCCCAGCATTTT. Its translation: CASSLSGVQPQHF.

The chain recombines TRBV4-2 with TRBJ2-5; TRBD2 aligns across 10 bases. V was clipped by 0 bases and J by 4 bases; unmatched bases: 2. The CDR3 runs to 15 residues. Germline V gene sequence: CDR1 LGHNA, CDR2 YNFKEQ. CDR3 bases: TGTGCCAGCAGCCAAGAACGGACTAGCGGAGAGACCCAGTACTTC. Residues: CASSQERTSGETQYF.

The V and J genes are TRBV6-5 and TRBJ2-2, with D maybe TRBD1 (5 bases). The V end lost 6 bases, the J end lost 5 bases, and 16 bases lay between the germline ends. Germline V gives CDR1 MNHEY, CDR2 SVGAGI. The CDR3 runs to 15 residues. CDR3 sequence reads: CASRGRGFGTGELFF. The DNA for the CDR3 is TGTGCCAGCAGGGGAAGGGGCTTTGGGACCGGGGAGCTGTTTTTT.

Only one count was recorded for this clone. The chain is built from TRBV11-3 and TRBJ2-5; the match to TRBD1 covers 9 bases. The CDR3 contains 16 residues. In germline, CDR1 is SGHNT, CDR2 YENEEA. V dropped 2 bases and J dropped 5; count of bases not matched to a gene: 9. CDR3 coding DNA: TGTGCCAGCAGCTTAATTTCTGGACAGGGGTGGGAGACCCAGTACTTC. Amino acids: CASSLISGQGWETQYF.

V is TRBV27 and J is TRBJ2-2; possible D gene TRBD1, 6 bases. The germline V gene has CDR1 MNHEY and CDR2 SMNVEV (reference sequence). This CDR3 spans 14 amino acids. V was shortened by 5 bases and J by 5 bases, with 12 bases between the two germline ends. The CDR3 protein is CASSLGQGTGELFF. The CDR3 nucleotides read TGTGCCAGCAGTCTAGGGCAGGGGACCGGGGAGCTGTTTTTT.

For the CDR3, the DNA is TGTGCCAGCAGCATGACAGCGAGCTCCTATAATTCACCCCTCCACTTT. Its translation is CASSMTASSYNSPLHF. The chain joins TRBV5-5 to TRBJ1-6, with D perhaps matching TRBD1 (5 bases). Germline assignment: CDR1 SGHKS and CDR2 YYEKEE (reference sequence). V lost 4 bases to trimming and J lost 0 bases, with 11 bases between them. This CDR3 is built from 16 residues.

The J gene is TRBJ2-5, the V gene TRBV10-2, with 11 nucleotides matching TRBD2. CDR1 WSHSY and CDR2 SAAADI come from the germline V gene. V shed 3 bases, J shed 3 bases, and the junction held 6 bases outside the gene matches. The length of the CDR3 is 16 residues. This chain's CDR3 is CASSDPLTSGEETQYF. The DNA of the CDR3 is TGCGCCAGCAGTGACCCCTTGACTAGCGGGGAAGAGACCCAGTACTTC.

This chain links TRBV10-3 with TRBJ2-7, with D perhaps TRBD1 (7 bases). The CDR3 is 18 residues long. The germline CDR1 and CDR2 sequences are ENHRY and SYGVKD. Trimming removed 2 bases at V and 1 base at J, with 21 bases between. CDR3 amino acids: CAISERQGGQKGSYEQYF. CDR3 bases: TGTGCCATCAGTGAGAGACAGGGAGGTCAGAAGGGGTCCTACGAGCAGTACTTC.

This chain connects TRBV19 to TRBJ1-6, with D maybe TRBD1 (5 bases). Germline-derived CDR1 and CDR2 are LNHDA and SQIVND (reference sequence). The V end lost 8 bases, the J end lost 10 bases, and 15 bases lay between the germline ends. The CDR3 is 13 residues long. CDR3 bases: TGTGCCAGTGGGGGGATTGGCCCCTCACCCCTCCACTTT. Protein: CASGGIGPSPLHF.